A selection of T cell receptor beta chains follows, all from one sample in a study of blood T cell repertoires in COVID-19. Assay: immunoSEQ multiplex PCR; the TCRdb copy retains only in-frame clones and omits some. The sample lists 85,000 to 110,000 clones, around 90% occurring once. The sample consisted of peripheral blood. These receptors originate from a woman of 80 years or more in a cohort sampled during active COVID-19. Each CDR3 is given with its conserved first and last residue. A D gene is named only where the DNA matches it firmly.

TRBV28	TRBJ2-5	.	CASSLRTVPQYF
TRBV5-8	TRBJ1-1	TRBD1	CASRLRQGLNTEAFF
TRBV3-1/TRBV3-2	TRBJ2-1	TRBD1	CASTRRGQGSEQFF
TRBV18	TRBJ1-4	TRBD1	CASSLGQAVEKLFF
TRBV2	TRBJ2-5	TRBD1	CASSEMTGGETQYF
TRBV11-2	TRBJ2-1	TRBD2	CASSRFLAGGRGNEQFF
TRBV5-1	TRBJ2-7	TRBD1	CASSAGQGGEQYF
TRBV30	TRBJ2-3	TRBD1	CAWSAFTGADTQYF
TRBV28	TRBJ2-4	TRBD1	CASSLSGQGQNIQYF
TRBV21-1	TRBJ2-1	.	CASHRDYAYNEQFF
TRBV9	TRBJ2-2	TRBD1	CASSVDRGWTGELFF
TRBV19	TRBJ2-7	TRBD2	CASSLSGGVYEQYF
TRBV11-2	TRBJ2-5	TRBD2	CASSLDFSGGGGTQYF
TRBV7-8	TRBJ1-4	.	CASSFPGGKANEKLFF
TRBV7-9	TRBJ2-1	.	CASSPRDTYNEQFF
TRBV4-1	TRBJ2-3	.	CASSQDRTRGAFTDTQYF
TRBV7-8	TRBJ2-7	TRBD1	CASSLLRSGTGFSYEQYF
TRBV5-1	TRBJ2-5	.	CASSLGQNPSTQYF
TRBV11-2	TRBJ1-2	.	CASSLGGLYGYTF
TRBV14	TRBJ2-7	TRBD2	CASSQGSGSAYEQYF
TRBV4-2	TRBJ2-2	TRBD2	CASSQDLGLAHRTRELFF
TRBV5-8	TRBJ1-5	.	CASSSDGDSNQPQHF
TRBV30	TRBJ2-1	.	CAWTTRGHNEQFF
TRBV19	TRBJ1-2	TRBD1	CASSIPQGARGYTF
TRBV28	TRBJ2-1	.	CASEPQPSSYNEQFF
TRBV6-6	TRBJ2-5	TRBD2	CASSYPLAGAQETQYF
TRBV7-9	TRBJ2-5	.	CASSLVVRETQYF
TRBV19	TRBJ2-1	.	CASSNTGQREQFF
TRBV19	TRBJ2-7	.	CASSEVGAGSYEQYF
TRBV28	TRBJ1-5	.	CASSFSGRGLSSNQPQHF
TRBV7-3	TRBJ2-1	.	CASSPRPTYNEQFF
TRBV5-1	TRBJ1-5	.	CASSRDSLYQPQHF
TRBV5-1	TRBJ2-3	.	CASSFREIDTQYF
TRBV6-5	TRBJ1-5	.	CAAGREGAMNQPQHF
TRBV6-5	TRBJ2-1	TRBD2	CASRASGSDYNEQFF
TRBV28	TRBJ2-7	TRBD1	CASSHLRQGAYEQYF
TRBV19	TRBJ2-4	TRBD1	CASSTRDRGTPNF
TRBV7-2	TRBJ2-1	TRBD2	CASSLARLAGYNEQFF
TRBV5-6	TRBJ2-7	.	CASSLDQGTFTSEQYF
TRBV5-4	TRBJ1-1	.	CASSLAGNTEAFF
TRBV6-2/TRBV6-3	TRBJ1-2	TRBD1	CASSDIQGLYGYTF
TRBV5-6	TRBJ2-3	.	CASIRGQLRTDTQYF